These 21 T cell receptor beta chains were all obtained from the same sample, sequenced in a study of Tregs in tolerant kidney transplant recipients. Libraries were prepared by immunoSEQ multiplex PCR; TCRdb keeps only in-frame clonotypes and omits some of them. Seen here are about 88,000 clones, approximately 92% observed once, and the top ten hold roughly 4.7%. The specimen was CD8+ T cells from blood. The receptors shown here come from a human donor in good health.

The rearrangement joins TRBV6-1 to TRBJ2-2, with 7 positions matching TRBD2. Losses at the gene ends were 4 bases for V and 5 bases for J; bases not matched to a gene: 10. The CDR3 sequence is 16 residues long. Germline V CDR1 and CDR2: MNHNS, SASEGT. The CDR3 DNA is TGTGCCAGCAGTGTATACGGGGGGTACAGTACCGGGGAGCTGTTTTTT. Translated, it gives CASSVYGGYSTGELFF.

V usage is TRBV19 and J usage is TRBJ2-7, with unresolved D. This CDR3 is 14 amino acids long. Between the trimmed V and J ends, which lost 2 bases and 2 bases, there was a span of 10 bases. From germline, CDR1 is LNHDA and CDR2 SQIVND (reference sequence). CDR3 DNA: TGTGCCAGTAGTATAACGGGTTATCCCTACGAGCAGTACTTC. Encoded protein: CASSITGYPYEQYF.

The chain combines TRBV11-2 with TRBJ1-2; the match to TRBD1 covers 7 bases. Germline CDR1 and CDR2: SGHAT and FQNNGV. The CDR3 consists of 15 residues. Germline trimming cut 4 bases from V and 10 bases from J; bases unmatched to any gene: 15. This chain's CDR3 is CASSSLTGPIFDYTF. The CDR3 DNA is TGTGCCAGCAGCTCCCTGACAGGGCCCATATTTGACTACACCTTC.

The V and J genes are TRBV7-7 and TRBJ2-7, with 7 bases fitting TRBD1. In germline, CDR1 is SSHAT, CDR2 FNYEAQ (reference sequence). The CDR3 extends over 13 amino acids. J was trimmed by 6 bases and V by 2 bases; bases with no gene match: 4. The CDR3 spells CASSLKPGGEQYF. CDR3 in DNA: TGTGCCAGCAGCTTAAAGCCAGGGGGCGAGCAGTACTTC.

V and J are TRBV5-4 and TRBJ1-2, with 12 bases matching TRBD1. CDR1 and CDR2 from the germline V gene are SGHNT and YYREEE (reference sequence). The CDR3 is 16 amino acids. V lost 2 bases, J lost 5 bases, and 7 bases stayed unmatched. DNA of the CDR3: TGTGCCAGCAGCTTACCGGGACAGGGGGCGAGGTATGGCTACACCTTC. Protein product: CASSLPGQGARYGYTF.

The CDR3 is CASSDVPSGRASYEGQYF. CDR3 nucleotide sequence: TGTGCCAGCAGTGACGTTCCGAGCGGGAGGGCCTCCTACGAGGGGCAGTACTTC. The rearrangement uses TRBV2 and TRBJ2-7, with 10 bases fitting TRBD2. Per the germline V gene, CDR1 is SNHLY and CDR2 is FYNNEI. The CDR3 is 18 amino acids. V lost 3 bases, J lost 9 bases, and 20 bases stayed unmatched. Variable domain in full (rest from reference TRBV2 and TRBJ2-7): EPEVTQTPSHQVTQMGQEVILRCVPISNHLYFYWYRQILGQKVEFLVSFYNNEISEKSEIFDDQFSVERPDGSNFTLKIRSTKLEDSAMYFCASSDVPSGRASYEGQYFGPGTRLTVT.

This chain joins TRBV4-1 and TRBJ1-1; 8 nucleotides match TRBD1. The ends lost 4 bases at V and 5 bases at J; junction bases unmatched: 12. The CDR3 loop spans 16 amino acids. CDR1 is MGHRA, CDR2 YSYEKL, per germline. The DNA of the CDR3 is TGCGCCAGCAGCCCACGGACAGGGTTGTCGGAAACTGAAGCTTTCTTT. This sequence encodes CASSPRTGLSETEAFF.

V and J are TRBV7-9 and TRBJ1-1; 7 nucleotides align to TRBD1. After removal of 1 base from V and 1 base from J, the junction contained 6 bases not matched to a gene. Germline values: CDR1 SEHNR, CDR2 FQNEAQ (reference sequence). The CDR3 totals 16 residues. CDR3: CASSLDGTVRNTEAFF. CDR3 DNA sequence: TGTGCCAGCAGCTTAGACGGGACAGTGAGGAACACTGAAGCTTTCTTT.

This sequence joins TRBV6-5 and TRBJ2-1, with 11 bases identical to TRBD1. This CDR3 has 14 amino acids. The germline gives CDR1 MNHEY, CDR2 SVGAGI. With 6 bases clipped from V and 9 bases from J, the junction kept 7 bases outside the gene matches. This CDR3 is CASRQGTGGGEQFF. As DNA, the CDR3 is TGTGCCAGCAGGCAAGGGACAGGGGGGGGTGAGCAGTTCTTC.

The gene calls are TRBV18 and TRBJ2-7; a possible D gene is TRBD2 (6 bases). CDR3 size: 16 residues. Germline lookup yields CDR1 KGHSH and CDR2 LQKENI. Deletions cut 3 bases from V and 2 bases from J, with 17 bases between. The CDR3 DNA reads as TGTGCCAGCTCACCCGGACGCCCCGGGAGTCCCTACGAGCAGTACTTC. It encodes CASSPGRPGSPYEQYF.

CDR3 protein: CASSLSTTVYNEQFF. The CDR3 nucleotides are TGTGCCAGCAGCTTATCGACGACGGTGTACAATGAGCAGTTCTTC. The genes are TRBV11-3 and TRBJ2-1; D uncertain. Per germline, CDR1 SGHNT and CDR2 YENEEA. The CDR3 sequence is 15 residues long. V was cut by 2 bases and J by 4 bases, with 12 bases left in between. The whole variable domain, remainder taken from reference TRBV11-3 and TRBJ2-1, is EAGVVQSPRYKIIEKKQPVAFWCNPISGHNTLYWYLQNLGQGPELLIRYENEEAVDDSQLPKDRFSAERLKGVDSTLKIQPAELGDSAVYLCASSLSTTVYNEQFFGPGTRLTVL.

This chain uses TRBV9 with TRBJ1-2; 9 bases map to TRBD1. CDR1 and CDR2 (germline): SGDLS, YYNGEE. The CDR3 spans 17 residues. After removal of 2 bases from V and 1 base from J, the junction contained 9 bases not matched to a gene. For the CDR3, the DNA is TGTGCCAGCAGCGTCAGGGACAGGGAGGTTGTTAACTATGGCTACACCTTC. Amino acids: CASSVRDREVVNYGYTF.

This rearrangement joins TRBV2 to TRBJ1-4, with D possibly being TRBD1 (5 bases). Germline CDR1 reads SNHLY; CDR2 reads FYNNEI. Trimming shortened V by 8 bases and J by 4 bases, and 17 bases separated the two germline ends. The CDR3 has 15 residues. The CDR3: CASPQVRGRNEKLFF. CDR3 nucleotides: TGTGCCAGCCCCCAGGTAAGGGGCCGTAATGAAAAACTGTTTTTT.

The chain links TRBV11-2 to TRBJ2-5; D unresolved. Trimming left V 1 base short and J 0 bases short, with 9 bases between. The length of the CDR3 is 15 residues. Per germline, CDR1 SGHAT and CDR2 FQNNGV. Here the CDR3 reads CASSLVRWYQETQYF. The CDR3 DNA follows: TGTGCCAGCAGCTTAGTTAGGTGGTACCAAGAGACCCAGTACTTC.

The chain links TRBV6-1 to TRBJ2-7, with 8 bases aligning to TRBD1. Trimming took 3 bases from V and 2 from J; bases not matched to a gene: 9. Germline V gives CDR1 MNHNS, CDR2 SASEGT. CDR3 length equals 16 residues. The CDR3 sequence is CASSEGQTGGPYEQYF. As DNA, the CDR3 is TGTGCCAGCAGTGAGGGGCAAACAGGGGGACCCTACGAGCAGTACTTC.

The CDR3, as DNA: TGTGCCAGCAGTTCGGGACACGAGGAGCCCAGCTACGAGCAGTACTTC. Encoded protein: CASSSGHEEPSYEQYF. The genes are TRBV6-5 and TRBJ2-7, with a weak D call TRBD1 (6 bases). The CDR3 extends over 16 amino acids. Germline loops: CDR1 MNHEY, CDR2 SVGAGI. Trimming cost V 4 bases and J 3 bases, with 19 bases left between them.

Here the CDR3 reads CASSYGGGFSGNTIYF. The CDR3 coding sequence is TGTGCCAGCAGTTACGGAGGGGGGTTCTCTGGAAACACCATATATTTT. The chain couples TRBV6-5 to TRBJ1-3; D might be TRBD1 (6 bases). Trimming stripped 2 bases from V and 0 bases from J, with 11 bases between. Germline V gene sequence: CDR1 MNHEY, CDR2 SVGAGI. The CDR3 length is 16 residues.

V is TRBV7-9 and J is TRBJ1-4, with 9 nucleotides matching TRBD1. CDR1 and CDR2 from the germline V gene are SEHNR and FQNEAQ (reference sequence). This CDR3 is 15 amino acids long. J lost 1 base, V lost 5 bases, and 2 bases had no gene match. DNA of the CDR3: TGTGCCAGCAGCGCGGGACAGGGAACTAATGAAAAACTGTTTTTT. It codes for CASSAGQGTNEKLFF.

The V call is TRBV27, the J call TRBJ2-4, with D possibly TRBD1 on 5 matching bases. The CDR3 contains 14 residues. Between the trimmed V and J ends, which lost 5 bases and 0 bases, there was a span of 8 bases. The germline V gene has CDR1 MNHEY and CDR2 SMNVEV (reference sequence). The CDR3 loop reads CASSLTAAKNIQYF. CDR3 nucleotide sequence: TGTGCCAGCAGTCTGACAGCAGCCAAAAACATTCAGTACTTC.

The J gene is TRBJ2-7, the V gene TRBV29-1; D possibly corresponds to TRBD1 (5 bases). Trimming took off 2 bases at V and 4 bases at J, with 24 bases between the two ends. Germline CDR1 reads SQVTM; CDR2 reads ANQGSEA. This CDR3 contains 17 residues. The CDR3 spells CSVETLRGDGRPYEQYF. The CDR3 DNA is TGCAGCGTTGAAACCCTTAGGGGCGACGGTAGACCTTACGAGCAGTACTTC.

The rearrangement joins TRBV5-4 to TRBJ2-1; the D is unclear. The CDR3 is 15 residues long. Germline V gives CDR1 SGHNT, CDR2 YYREEE (reference sequence). The germline V and J ends were trimmed by 1 base and 3 bases, with 11 bases remaining between them. CDR3 sequence (DNA): TGTGCCAGCAGCTTGCGGGTAACCATCTACAATGAGCAGTTCTTC. Its protein is CASSLRVTIYNEQFF.